Listed below are T cell receptor beta chains from one sample, sequenced in a study of regulatory T cells in long-lasting Graves disease. Each CDR3 protein is one row after TCRdb ran MiXCR on the multiplex PCR reads. The sample holds some 250,000 distinct CDR3 sequences, about 16% seen once. Here the sequenced sample was peripheral blood mononuclear cells (PBMCs), taken at new diagnosis, from a patient treated with antithyroid drugs. These receptors all stem from a female donor with Graves disease. Each CDR3 is given with its conserved first and last residue. A D gene is named only where the DNA matches it firmly. Clone size is stated in some rows and not others, as once, few, many or a class when expanded.

NA	TRBV27	many	TRBJ1-2	CASSPRMNYGYTF	TGTGCCAGCAGTCCCAGGATGAATTATGGCTACACCTTC
TRBD1	TRBV18	many	TRBJ2-7	CASSRDRYEQYF	TGTGCCAGCAGCCGGGACAGATACGAGCAGTACTTC
TRBD1	TRBV20-1	once	TRBJ2-1	CSASPPDRGNEQFF	TGCAGTGCTAGTCCCCCGGACAGGGGGAATGAGCAGTTCTTC
NA	TRBV20-1	few	TRBJ1-1	CSASGALATEAFF	TGCAGTGCTAGTGGGGCATTGGCCACTGAAGCTTTCTTT
NA	TRBV7-9	many	TRBJ2-7	CASATASYEQYF	TGTGCCAGCGCAACAGCCTCCTACGAGCAGTACTTC
TRBD1	TRBV6-1	many	TRBJ1-4	CASSEDRGNSEKLFF	TGTGCCAGCAGTGAGGACAGGGGGAACAGTGAAAAACTGTTTTTT
TRBD2	TRBV6-5	NA	TRBJ2-7	CASSYSREGNDEQYF	TGTGCCAGCAGTTACTCGCGGGAGGGTAATGACGAGCAGTACTTC
NA	TRBV6-2/TRBV6-3	many	TRBJ2-1	CASSYQGEVDEQFF	TGTGCCAGCAGTTACCAGGGAGAGGTGGATGAGCAGTTCTTC
TRBD2	TRBV6-1	many	TRBJ2-4	CASASGGSSNIQYF	TGTGCCTCCGCTAGCGGCGGATCTTCAAACATTCAGTACTTC
TRBD2	TRBV9	few	TRBJ2-7	CASSVEGTSGGYEQYF	TGTGCCAGCAGCGTAGAGGGGACTAGCGGGGGATACGAGCAGTACTTC
NA	TRBV27	many	TRBJ2-1	CASRTLVGLYNEQFF	TGTGCCAGCAGGACCCTGGTTGGCCTTTACAATGAGCAGTTCTTC
NA	TRBV11-2	many	TRBJ1-3	CASSLTGTGNTIYF	TGTGCCAGCAGCTTAACTGGCACTGGAAACACCATATATTTT
NA	TRBV7-9	many	TRBJ2-2	CASSRSPDHRAGELFF	TGTGCCAGCAGCAGGTCCCCCGACCACAGGGCCGGGGAGCTGTTTTTT
NA	TRBV7-9	NA	TRBJ1-2	CASSSGDNYGYTF	TGTGCCAGCAGCTCGGGGGATAACTATGGCTACACCTTC
NA	TRBV28	many	TRBJ1-1	CASSWTGTLTEAFF	TGTGCCAGCAGTTGGACCGGGACTCTCACTGAAGCTTTCTTT
NA	TRBV20-1	many	TRBJ1-2	CSARDPESDGYTF	TGCAGTGCTAGAGATCCGGAGTCTGATGGCTACACCTTC
TRBD2	TRBV6-4	few	TRBJ2-1	CASTLVAGEGNEQFF	TGTGCCAGCACACTAGTAGCGGGAGAGGGCAATGAGCAGTTCTTC
NA	TRBV4-1	few	TRBJ2-2	CASSQGPLGGGFANTGELFF	TGCGCCAGCAGCCAAGGGCCTTTAGGGGGAGGATTTGCGAACACCGGGGAGCTGTTTTTT
TRBD2	TRBV20-1	NA	TRBJ2-3	CSATPGRGLTDTQYF	TGCAGTGCGACCCCCGGGAGGGGCTTGACAGATACGCAGTATTTT
NA	TRBV4-2	many	TRBJ1-6	CASSQVRGDDSPLHF	TGTGCCAGCAGCCAAGTGCGGGGGGACGATTCACCCCTCCACTTT
NA	TRBV7-9	many	TRBJ1-2	CASSASPGEYGYTF	TGTGCCAGCAGCGCCTCCCCTGGGGAGTATGGCTACACCTTC
NA	TRBV7-6	many	TRBJ2-1	CASSLSGGNEQFF	TGTGCCAGCAGCTTATCCGGGGGAAATGAGCAGTTCTTC
NA	TRBV7-9	many	TRBJ2-3	CASSPWEDFGTDTQYF	TGTGCCAGCAGCCCTTGGGAGGACTTCGGCACAGATACGCAGTATTTT
TRBD1	TRBV7-6	many	TRBJ2-7	CASSSGQGISYEQYF	TGTGCCAGCAGCTCGGGACAGGGGATTTCCTACGAGCAGTACTTC
TRBD2	TRBV6-4	NA	TRBJ2-3	CASSSDSGSGTDTQYF	TGTGCCAGCAGTTCTGATAGCGGGAGCGGCACAGATACGCAGTATTTT
NA	TRBV3-1	many	TRBJ1-6	CASSHLGANSPLHF	TGTGCCAGCAGCCACCTTGGGGCTAATTCACCCCTCCACTTT
NA	TRBV30	medium-sized	TRBJ2-3	CAWSPPPGTSSADTQYF	TGTGCCTGGAGTCCACCCCCCGGGACCAGCAGCGCAGATACGCAGTATTTT
NA	TRBV6-1	many	TRBJ2-1	CASSPVGARYNEQFF	TGTGCCAGCAGCCCAGTGGGGGCCCGCTACAATGAGCAGTTCTTC
TRBD2	TRBV20-1	NA	TRBJ2-2	CSANSGTSGGFTGELFF	TGCAGTGCTAACTCCGGGACTAGCGGGGGGTTCACCGGGGAGCTGTTTTTT
NA	TRBV12-3/TRBV12-4	many	TRBJ2-2	CASRHPGGLRSGELFF	TGTGCCAGCAGACACCCTGGGGGGCTTAGGTCCGGGGAGCTGTTTTTT
TRBD1	TRBV10-3	many	TRBJ1-4	CAISPGTAANEKLFF	TGTGCCATCAGTCCGGGGACAGCAGCTAATGAAAAACTGTTTTTT
NA	TRBV27	many	TRBJ2-2	CASSKQGSVGELFF	TGTGCCAGCAGTAAACAGGGTTCCGTCGGGGAGCTGTTTTTT
NA	TRBV18	many	TRBJ2-5	CASSPIQGRETQYF	TGTGCCAGCTCACCAATACAGGGGAGGGAGACCCAGTACTTC
TRBD2	TRBV5-1	many	TRBJ2-3	CASSLRASGDTQYF	TGCGCCAGCAGCTTGAGGGCTAGCGGGGATACGCAGTATTTT
TRBD2	TRBV10-3	many	TRBJ2-7	CAALPTSGRGRFHEQYF	TGTGCCGCACTACCTACTAGCGGGAGAGGACGTTTCCACGAGCAGTACTTC
NA	TRBV6-5	many	TRBJ2-5	CASSYSETQYF	TGTGCCAGCAGTTACTCAGAGACCCAGTACTTC
NA	TRBV19	many	TRBJ1-5	CASSTRSRVNQPQHF	TGTGCCAGTAGTACCCGTTCGAGGGTCAATCAGCCCCAGCATTTT
NA	TRBV4-2	NA	TRBJ1-5	CASSQDSSRSHQPQHF	TGTGCCAGCAGCCAAGATTCCTCCAGGTCCCATCAGCCCCAGCATTTT
TRBD2	TRBV7-2	many	TRBJ2-1	CASSLGAGGPGNEQFF	TGTGCCAGCAGCTTAGGGGCGGGAGGGCCCGGCAATGAGCAGTTCTTC
NA	TRBV20-1	many	TRBJ1-2	CSAREAGRSNYGYTF	TGCAGTGCTAGAGAGGCGGGGCGATCGAACTATGGCTACACCTTC
TRBD1	TRBV11-1	NA	TRBJ2-7	CASSLGADRGKNYEQYF	TGTGCCAGCAGCTTAGGGGCGGACAGGGGCAAAAACTACGAGCAGTACTTC
NA	TRBV7-3	many	TRBJ2-7	CASSSDSGYEQYF	TGTGCCAGCAGCAGCGACTCGGGGTACGAGCAGTACTTC
TRBD1	TRBV19	many	TRBJ2-7	CASSEGTGGAYEQYF	TGTGCCAGTAGTGAGGGGACAGGGGGCGCCTACGAGCAGTACTTC
NA	TRBV6-1	many	TRBJ1-1	CASSGQDLSNTEAFF	TGTGCCAGCAGTGGGCAGGACCTCTCAAACACTGAAGCTTTCTTT
TRBD1	TRBV7-2	many	TRBJ2-7	CASSPGPGTARFYEQYF	TGTGCCAGCAGCCCAGGGCCAGGGACAGCGCGCTTCTACGAGCAGTACTTC
NA	TRBV12-3/TRBV12-4	many	TRBJ1-4	CASTWGWGNEKLFF	TGTGCCAGCACCTGGGGTTGGGGAAATGAAAAACTGTTTTTT
TRBD2	TRBV6-1	few	TRBJ2-1	CASRETGGGVRNEQFF	TGTGCCAGCAGGGAAACCGGGGGGGGAGTTAGAAATGAGCAGTTCTTC
TRBD1	TRBV7-9	NA	TRBJ1-1	CASRGQVGTEAFF	TGTGCCAGCAGGGGACAGGTTGGCACTGAAGCTTTCTTT
NA	TRBV20-1	many	TRBJ2-7	CSAAAGGLEQYF	TGCAGTGCTGCAGCCGGGGGGCTCGAGCAGTACTTC